These 25 T cell receptor beta chains were all obtained from the same sample, sequenced in a study of control samples from healthy donors and cancer patients. The method was immunoSEQ multiplex PCR; TCRdb's version includes in-frame clones alone and lacks a portion of them. The sample contains about 74,000 clones, nearly 90% of which appear only once. The sequenced sample consisted of blood. The receptor source for this set is a woman between 45 and 65 years old in good health.

V and J are TRBV30 and TRBJ1-2; 7 positions agree with TRBD1. V dropped 4 bases and J dropped 3; count of bases not matched to a gene: 8. This CDR3 is 14 amino acids long. Germline V CDR1 and CDR2: GTSNPN, SVGIG (reference sequence). CDR3 sequence: CAWNPGGNDYGYTF. The CDR3 bases are TGTGCCTGGAACCCAGGGGGTAACGACTATGGCTACACCTTC. The full variable domain, in which reference TRBV30 and TRBJ1-2 provide the parts outside the CDR3, is SQTIHQWPATLVQPVGSPLSLECTVEGTSNPNLYWYRQAAGRGLQLLFYSVGIGQISSEVPQNLSASRPQDRQFILSSKKLLLSDSGFYLCAWNPGGNDYGYTFGSGTRLTVV.

The rearrangement links TRBV2 to TRBJ1-2; D is uncertain. The CDR3 contains 11 residues. V shed 2 bases and J shed 6 bases, with 4 bases lying between them. From germline, CDR1 is SNHLY and CDR2 FYNNEI. CDR3 residues: CASSERNGYTF. The CDR3 DNA sequence: TGTGCCAGCAGTGAAAGAAATGGCTACACCTTC.

V gene TRBV30 combines with J gene TRBJ1-2, with a weak D call TRBD1 (6 bases). The CDR3 sequence is 13 residues long. Germline assignment: CDR1 GTSNPN and CDR2 SVGIG (reference sequence). V was cut by 4 bases and J by 8 bases, with 17 bases left in between. The CDR3 region is CAWTGQPIDGYTF. CDR3 DNA: TGTGCCTGGACAGGACAGCCGATCGACGGCTACACCTTC.

The CDR3 nucleotides read TGTGCCAGCAGCCGTGGGGGTGAAAGCTCCTACGAGCAGTACTTC. Protein product: CASSRGGESSYEQYF. The chain uses TRBV7-6 and TRBJ2-7; either TRBD1 or TRBD2 may fit D (5 bases each). Trimming took 5 bases from V and 0 from J, leaving 14 bases between them. The CDR3 consists of 15 residues. CDR1 and CDR2 from the germline V gene are SGHVS and FNYEAQ.

For this clone: At one end the junction does not follow the germline gene, possibly because of a read error. CDR3 in amino acids: CASSLASGPNYGHTF. The CDR3 DNA reads as TGCGCCAGCAGCTTGGCCTCAGGACCCAACTATGGCCACACCTTC. V and J are TRBV5-1 and TRBJ1-2; D gene unclear. CDR1 is SGHRS and CDR2 is YFSETQ in the germline V gene. The CDR3 consists of 15 residues. Looking up the rest from reference TRBV5-1 and TRBJ1-2 gives the full variable domain: KAGVTQTPRYLIKTRGQQVTLSCSPISGHRSVSWYQQTPGQGLQFLFEYFSETQRNKGNFPGRFSGRQFSNSRSEMNVSTLELGDSALYLCASSLASGPNYGHTFGSGTRLTVV.

V and J are TRBV18 and TRBJ2-7; D perhaps matches TRBD1 (6 bases). The CDR3 sequence is 14 residues long. The germline gives CDR1 KGHSH, CDR2 LQKENI. Deletions cut 3 bases from V and 2 bases from J, with 11 bases between. CDR3 DNA sequence: TGTGCCAGCTCACCTCGGACAGAAACCTACGAGCAGTACTTC. Its protein product is CASSPRTETYEQYF. The entire variable domain, with the rest obtained from reference TRBV18 and TRBJ2-7, is as follows: NAGVMQNPRHLVRRRGQEARLRCSPMKGHSHVYWYRQLPEEGLKFMVYLQKENIIDESGMPKERFSAEFPKEGPSILRIQQVVRGDSAAYFCASSPRTETYEQYFGPGTRLTVT.

The V and J genes are TRBV4-2 and TRBJ2-1; TRBD2 agrees at 12 bases. Germline V lookup: CDR1 LGHNA, CDR2 YNFKEQ. The CDR3 sequence is 15 residues long. The V gene end was trimmed by 5 bases and the J gene end by 7 bases; junction bases not matched to a gene: 6. The CDR3 DNA follows: TGTGCCAGCAGCGCTCTAGCGGGGGGGCTAAATGAGCAGTTCTTC. It is translated as CASSALAGGLNEQFF.

This sequence joins TRBV20-1 and TRBJ1-2; D is ambiguous. The CDR3 is made up of 9 amino acids. CDR1 and CDR2 from the germline V gene are DFQATT and SNEGSKA (reference sequence). V was shortened by 5 bases and J by 6 bases, with 4 bases between the two germline ends. Written as DNA, the CDR3 is TGCAGTGCTGGGGATGGCTACACCTTC. Its translation is CSAGDGYTF.

The chain combines TRBV4-1 with TRBJ1-4; tentative D call: TRBD1 (6 bases). Germline V CDR1 and CDR2: MGHRA, YSYEKL. The CDR3 runs 15 residues. Trimming removed 5 bases from V and 3 bases from J, with 13 bases in between. Here the CDR3 DNA reads TGCGCCAGCAGCATAACGACAGGCCCTAATGAAAAACTGTTTTTT. Translated, it gives CASSITTGPNEKLFF.

Turning to this clone: Other DNA sequences within the sample encode an identical CDR3. As DNA, the CDR3 is TGTGCCACCAGTGAAGGGGATCAGCCCCAGCATTTT. This translates into CATSEGDQPQHF. This chain joins TRBV24-1 and TRBJ1-5; weak D call: TRBD1 (5 bases). V was cut by 4 bases and J by 5 bases, with 5 bases left in between. The V gene's germline CDR1 is KGHDR and CDR2 SFDVKD. This CDR3 region has 12 residues.

The chain couples TRBV27 to TRBJ2-3; 10 positions agree with TRBD2. Germline V gene data show CDR1 as MNHEY and CDR2 as SMNVEV (reference sequence). The CDR3 loop spans 16 amino acids. The V segment lost 5 bases and the J segment 3 bases; nucleotides outside the gene matches: 8. DNA for the CDR3: TGTGCCAGCAGTACCCCGACTAGCGGGTTTACAGATACGCAGTATTTT. Encoded protein: CASSTPTSGFTDTQYF.

This chain joins TRBV2 and TRBJ1-5; possible D gene TRBD1, 6 bases. The germline V gene encodes CDR1 SNHLY and CDR2 FYNNEI. Trimming removed 7 bases from V and 4 bases from J, with 17 bases in between. The CDR3 spans 15 residues. This chain's CDR3 is CASTPGHGINQPQHF. The DNA for the CDR3 is TGTGCCAGCACGCCGGGACACGGCATTAATCAGCCCCAGCATTTT.

V usage is TRBV30 and J usage is TRBJ1-6; possibly TRBD1 for D (5 bases). Germline CDR1 GTSNPN, CDR2 SVGIG (reference sequence). The CDR3 runs 13 residues. Trimming shortened V by 3 bases and J by 6 bases, and 9 bases separated the two germline ends. DNA for the CDR3: TGTGCCTGGAGGAGGGGCTCTAATTCACCCCTCCACTTT. Translated: CAWRRGSNSPLHF.

V is TRBV5-5 and J is TRBJ2-7; 9 positions match TRBD1. The CDR3 has 15 residues. Germline assignment: CDR1 SGHKS and CDR2 YYEKEE (reference sequence). The junction had 6 bases not matched to a gene; V was cut back by 0 bases and J by 5 bases. The CDR3 DNA reads as TGTGCCAGCAGCTTGGACGGGACAGGGACGGACGAGCAGTACTTC. Its translation: CASSLDGTGTDEQYF.

V and J are TRBV27 and TRBJ2-7; D is ambiguous. V was cut by 5 bases and J by 2 bases, with 13 bases left in between. Germline CDR1 and CDR2: MNHEY and SMNVEV (reference sequence). This CDR3 contains 14 residues. The CDR3 bases are TGTGCCAGCAGTACCACCCTGAGCGCCTACGAGCAGTACTTC. Translated, it gives CASSTTLSAYEQYF.

This clone was observed a single time. The genes are TRBV24-1 and TRBJ1-5, with D perhaps matching TRBD1 (5 bases). With 5 bases removed from V and 6 bases from J, the gap between germline ends came to 28 bases. The CDR3 runs 19 residues. The germline CDR1 and CDR2 sequences are KGHDR and SFDVKD. The CDR3 nucleotides read TGTGCCACCAGTGCCCCACCCGTCCCCGGGTCAAAGAGGGGTCAGCCCCAGCATTTT. This translates into CATSAPPVPGSKRGQPQHF.

This clone came up once. The chain employs TRBV4-1 and TRBJ2-1; D possibly corresponds to TRBD2 (7 bases). The CDR3 contains 15 residues. Trimming removed 5 bases at V and 2 bases at J, with 13 bases between. The germline V gene encodes CDR1 MGHRA and CDR2 YSYEKL. The DNA of the CDR3 is TGCGCCAGCAGCGAGGGGAGGGGGACCTACAATGAGCAGTTCTTC. As protein: CASSEGRGTYNEQFF.

The V gene is TRBV28, the J gene TRBJ1-2, with 8 bases that match TRBD1. The ends lost 7 bases at V and 6 bases at J; junction bases unmatched: 4. Germline CDR1 MDHEN, CDR2 SYDVKM. The CDR3 is 12 amino acids. As DNA, the CDR3 is TGTGCCAGCACAACAGGGGGAAATGGCTACACCTTC. It specifies CASTTGGNGYTF.

This chain links TRBV21-1 with TRBJ1-4; the tabulated D call, TRBD1, remains unverified against the DNA. TRBV21-1 is termed a pseudogene. CDR3 length equals 15 residues. The chain's CDR3 is CASSKARDRNEKLFF. CDR3 sequence (DNA): TGTGCCAGCAGCAAAGCCCGAGACAGAAATGAAAAACTGTTTTTT.

This chain links TRBV6-4 with TRBJ2-5, with TRBD2 matching over 10 bases. V lost 4 bases and J lost 1; bases outside the gene matches: 3. CDR1 and CDR2 (germline): MRHNA, SNTAGT. This CDR3 region has 15 residues. The CDR3 DNA reads as TGTGCCAGCAGTGTGATAGCGGGGGGCCAAGAGACCCAGTACTTC. Protein sequence: CASSVIAGGQETQYF.

The chain joins TRBV21-1 to TRBJ2-7; the table gives TRBD1 as D, unverified against the DNA. TRBV21-1 counts as a pseudogene. The CDR3 spans 14 residues. DNA for the CDR3: TGTGCCAGCAGCCCCCGACGCCCAGGCTACGAGCAGTACTTC. It translates to CASSPRRPGYEQYF.

This chain connects TRBV21-1 to TRBJ1-1. TRBV21-1 is listed as a pseudogene. The CDR3 extends over 17 amino acids. The CDR3 reads CASSKARITPKTTEAFF. The CDR3 DNA is TGTGCCAGCAGCAAAGCCCGAATAACCCCAAAAACCACTGAAGCTTTCTTT.

The rearrangement links TRBV3-1 (or the pseudogene TRBV3-2) to TRBJ2-1; no clear D. Trimming stripped 4 bases from V and 8 bases from J, with 6 bases between. The germline CDR1 and CDR2 sequences are LGHDT and YNNKEL (reference sequence). The CDR3 sequence is 11 residues long. The CDR3 reads CASSPGYEQFF. CDR3 nucleotide sequence: TGTGCCAGCAGCCCTGGATATGAGCAGTTCTTC.

This clone came up once. The V gene is TRBV11-3, the J gene TRBJ2-3, with D possibly matching TRBD1 (5 bases). The CDR3 runs 14 residues. The ends were cut back, 5 bases at V and 1 base at J, with 10 bases in the middle. CDR1 SGHNT and CDR2 YENEEA come from the germline V gene. The CDR3 sequence: CASSLSTGTDTQYF. The CDR3 DNA is TGTGCCAGCAGCCTATCGACAGGCACAGATACGCAGTATTTT.

The V call is TRBV9, the J call TRBJ1-6; weak D call: TRBD1 (6 bases). The CDR3 totals 15 residues. Deletions cut 3 bases from V and 6 bases from J, with 13 bases between. The germline V gene encodes CDR1 SGDLS and CDR2 YYNGEE. Here the CDR3 reads CASSGRGTSNSPLHF. In nucleotides, the CDR3 is TGTGCCAGCAGCGGCCGCGGGACAAGTAATTCACCCCTCCACTTT.